What follows are 25 T cell receptor beta chains derived from one specimen sequenced in a study of blood T cell repertoires in COVID-19. Sequenced by immunoSEQ multiplex PCR; TCRdb stores in-frame clones only, minus some. The table includes about 31,000 clones, approximately 87% detected once. The sequenced sample consisted of peripheral blood. The receptors originated from a human donor with active COVID-19. The donor label of this sample is uncertain.

This chain uses TRBV7-2 with TRBJ2-3; TRBD1 matches 8 bases. Per germline, CDR1 SGHTA and CDR2 FQGNSA. V was clipped by 4 bases and J by 0 bases; unmatched bases: 6. The CDR3 runs to 16 residues. In DNA form, the CDR3 reads TGTGCCAGCAGCTCACAGGGGGGATATAGCACAGATACGCAGTATTTT. Translation: CASSSQGGYSTDTQYF. The full variable domain, with the rest looked up from reference TRBV7-2 and TRBJ2-3, is GAGVSQSPSNKVTEKGKDVELRCDPISGHTALYWYRQSLGQGLEFLIYFQGNSAPDKSGLPSDRFSAERTGGSVSTLTIQRTQQEDSAVYLCASSSQGGYSTDTQYFGPGTRLTVL.

The rearrangement uses TRBV3-1 (or the pseudogene TRBV3-2) and TRBJ2-1; D is possibly TRBD1 (6 bases). Germline CDR1 LGHDT, CDR2 YNNKEL (reference sequence). This CDR3 is 15 amino acids long. V was shortened by 0 bases and J by 6 bases, with 12 bases between the two germline ends. The CDR3 coding sequence is TGTGCCAGCAGCCAAGAAGGGACAAGGTCCAATGAGCAGTTCTTC. Protein product: CASSQEGTRSNEQFF.

Here the CDR3 DNA reads TGTGCCAGCAGTGAACACGAGGGACTGGGCGAAAAACTGTTTTTT. Its protein is CASSEHEGLGEKLFF. The rearrangement uses TRBV25-1 and TRBJ1-4; TRBD1 is a possible D gene (5 bases). The CDR3 length is 15 residues. V was pared by 2 bases and J by 8 bases, with 15 bases between. Germline values: CDR1 MGHDK, CDR2 SYGVNS.

The V and J genes are TRBV5-1 and TRBJ2-7, with D maybe TRBD2 (6 bases). Trimming stripped 7 bases from V and 0 bases from J, with 20 bases between. This CDR3 has 16 residues. Per the germline V gene, CDR1 is SGHRS and CDR2 is YFSETQ. CDR3: CASGDGGERPSYEQYF. The CDR3 nucleotides are TGCGCCAGCGGCGACGGAGGGGAAAGGCCCTCCTACGAGCAGTACTTC.

The V and J genes are TRBV9 and TRBJ2-2, with D uncertain. CDR1 is SGDLS, CDR2 YYNGEE, per germline. The CDR3 length is 13 residues. V was pared by 3 bases and J by 4 bases, with 7 bases between. Written as DNA, the CDR3 is TGTGCCAGCAGCGACACCTTCACCGGGGAGCTGTTTTTT. Translated: CASSDTFTGELFF.

J is TRBJ2-7 and V is TRBV15; D is possibly TRBD1 (6 bases). Germline V gene sequence: CDR1 LNHNV, CDR2 YYDKDF (reference sequence). The CDR3 spans 15 residues. Trimming pared 0 bases from V and 3 bases from J, leaving 12 bases between. The CDR3, as DNA: TGTGCCACCAGCAGAGAATTTGGACAGATCTACGAGCAGTACTTC. This gives the protein CATSREFGQIYEQYF.

The chain has TRBV10-3 and TRBJ2-3; D is undetermined. CDR1 ENHRY and CDR2 SYGVKD come from the germline V gene. V was pared by 6 bases and J by 0 bases, with 4 bases between. This CDR3 has 12 residues. The CDR3 loop is CAISGSTDTQYF. The CDR3 DNA reads as TGTGCCATCAGCGGTAGCACAGATACGCAGTATTTT.

CDR3 bases: TGTGCCAGCAGCTTGACAGGGGATGAGCAGTACTTC. It specifies CASSLTGDEQYF. The chain uses TRBV7-9 and TRBJ2-7; 8 positions match TRBD1. V trimming: 3 bases; J trimming: 7 bases; junction bases outside the gene matches: 2. The V gene's germline CDR1 is SEHNR and CDR2 FQNEAQ (reference sequence). CDR3 length: 12 amino acids.

The J gene is TRBJ1-6, the V gene TRBV4-2; D gene unclear. Germline V CDR1 and CDR2: LGHNA, YNFKEQ. The CDR3 sequence is 14 residues long. Trimming stripped 0 bases from V and 7 bases from J, with 7 bases between. In DNA form, the CDR3 reads TGTGCCAGCAGCCAAGATCTGGAGAATTCACCCCTCCACTTT. It encodes CASSQDLENSPLHF.

The V call is TRBV5-6, the J call TRBJ1-1, with 9 bases identical to TRBD1. The length of the CDR3 is 15 residues. Unmatched junction bases numbered 1, after V lost 0 bases and J lost 1 base. The germline V gene encodes CDR1 SGHDT and CDR2 YYEEEE. This CDR3 reads CASSLAGQGNTEAFF. CDR3 in DNA: TGTGCCAGCAGCTTGGCGGGACAGGGGAACACTGAAGCTTTCTTT.

This chain connects TRBV4-2 to TRBJ2-5; the match to TRBD2 covers 10 bases. The CDR3 has 16 amino acids. CDR1 is LGHNA and CDR2 is YNFKEQ in the germline V gene. V trimming: 0 bases; J trimming: 2 bases; junction bases outside the gene matches: 3. This CDR3 is CASSQEGTSAQETQYF. The CDR3 DNA reads TGTGCCAGCAGCCAAGAGGGGACTAGCGCACAAGAGACCCAGTACTTC.

The chain joins TRBV13 to TRBJ2-2, with 9 bases matching TRBD2. Looked up from germline, CDR1 is PRHDT and CDR2 is FYEKMQ (reference sequence). The CDR3 runs 18 residues. V shed 1 base and J 7 bases; nucleotides not matched to a gene: 13. CDR3 coding DNA: TGTGCCAGCAGCTTAGCCGTTGAGGGACTAGCTCTTAGCGGGGAGCTGTTTTTT. Translation: CASSLAVEGLALSGELFF.

This clone was seen more than once but under ten times. The chain employs TRBV3-1 (or the pseudogene TRBV3-2) and TRBJ2-6; D is undetermined. Trimming stripped 1 base from V and 2 bases from J, with 9 bases between. CDR3 length: 16 residues. CDR1 and CDR2 (germline): LGHDT, YNNKEL (reference sequence). This chain's CDR3 is CASSQVSRAGANVLTF. The CDR3 nucleotides read TGTGCCAGCAGCCAAGTGAGTCGGGCTGGGGCCAACGTCCTGACTTTC.

The V gene is TRBV4-2, the J gene TRBJ2-1, with D tentatively TRBD2 (7 bases). Per germline, CDR1 LGHNA and CDR2 YNFKEQ. Trimming shortened V by 8 bases and J by 0 bases, and 20 bases separated the two germline ends. The CDR3 spans 17 residues. DNA of the CDR3: TGTGCCAGCTCAATATTCACCGGGGGGCTCTCCTACAATGAGCAGTTCTTC. It encodes CASSIFTGGLSYNEQFF.

The V gene is TRBV9, the J gene TRBJ1-3, with 7 bases identical to TRBD1. With 2 bases clipped from V and 4 bases from J, the junction kept 6 bases outside the gene matches. Germline CDR1 is SGDLS and CDR2 is YYNGEE. The length of the CDR3 is 15 residues. The DNA for the CDR3 is TGTGCCAGCAGCGTCGGACAGGAAACGGGAAACACCATATATTTT. It is translated as CASSVGQETGNTIYF.

The rearrangement joins TRBV7-2 to TRBJ2-5; 9 positions agree with TRBD1. Unmatched junction bases numbered 2, after V lost 5 bases and J lost 1 base. The germline CDR1 and CDR2 sequences are SGHTA and FQGNSA. CDR3 size: 14 residues. The CDR3 protein is CASSQQGAQETQYF. The CDR3 region has the DNA TGTGCCAGCAGCCAACAGGGGGCCCAAGAGACCCAGTACTTC.

The chain recombines TRBV28 with TRBJ1-1; D call uncertain. CDR3 size: 14 residues. CDR1 and CDR2 (germline): MDHEN, SYDVKM. V gave up 2 bases and J gave up 5 bases, with 12 bases separating them. The CDR3 sequence: CASSLSSRQTEAFF. CDR3 nucleotides: TGTGCCAGCAGTTTAAGCTCTCGCCAAACTGAAGCTTTCTTT.

The CDR3 region is CASTTSGDYTDTQYF. The CDR3 DNA reads TGTGCCAGCACAACTAGCGGGGACTACACAGATACGCAGTATTTT. This chain uses TRBV25-1 with TRBJ2-3, with 10 bases identical to TRBD2. The CDR3 contains 15 residues. Losses at the gene ends were 7 bases for V and 2 bases for J; bases not matched to a gene: 6. In germline, CDR1 is MGHDK, CDR2 SYGVNS.

This chain joins TRBV28 and TRBJ2-7; a possible D gene is TRBD1 (7 bases). The V end was cut by 4 bases, the J end by 2 bases, with 18 bases between. From germline, CDR1 is MDHEN and CDR2 SYDVKM. This CDR3 is built from 16 residues. CDR3 residues: CASSSWQGGLTYEQYF. Here the CDR3 DNA reads TGTGCCAGCAGTTCGTGGCAGGGGGGATTAACCTACGAGCAGTACTTC.

The chain combines TRBV5-1 with TRBJ2-3; possible D gene TRBD1, 7 bases. The CDR3 loop spans 16 amino acids. CDR1 is SGHRS and CDR2 is YFSETQ in the germline V gene. V was trimmed by 4 bases and J by 3 bases, leaving 18 bases between them. The CDR3 bases are TGCGCCAGCAGCCCCGGGACAGCAGGAGGGACAGATACGCAGTATTTT. Translation gives CASSPGTAGGTDTQYF.

The rearrangement links TRBV7-3 to TRBJ2-2; TRBD2 matches 10 bases. Trimming at V came to 4 bases and at J to 4 bases, leaving 9 bases not matched to a gene. The CDR3 totals 17 residues. Germline V lookup: CDR1 SGHTA, CDR2 FQGTGA. In nucleotides, the CDR3 is TGTGCCAGCAGCTCGTCCCCGGGACTAGCGCTCACCGGGGAGCTGTTTTTT. Protein: CASSSSPGLALTGELFF.

This rearrangement joins TRBV9 to TRBJ2-5, with TRBD2 matching over 10 bases. Germline V gives CDR1 SGDLS, CDR2 YYNGEE. V trimming: 3 bases; J trimming: 2 bases; junction bases outside the gene matches: 4. The CDR3 is made up of 15 amino acids. CDR3 protein: CASSELAGRQETQYF. CDR3 DNA sequence: TGTGCCAGCAGCGAACTAGCGGGGAGACAAGAGACCCAGTACTTC.

This clone appeared a few times. J is TRBJ1-5 and V is TRBV5-4, with a possible D match to TRBD1 (6 bases). The CDR3 extends over 14 amino acids. Per the germline V gene, CDR1 is SGHNT and CDR2 is YYREEE (reference sequence). V was trimmed by 0 bases and J by 5 bases, leaving 9 bases between them. The CDR3 nucleotides read TGTGCCAGCAGCTTGGTGCCAGGGGATCAGCCCCAGCATTTT. It specifies CASSLVPGDQPQHF.

The CDR3 spells CASSLGVREVETGELFF. Here the CDR3 DNA reads TGTGCCAGCAGCTTGGGAGTCAGGGAGGTGGAAACCGGGGAGCTGTTTTTT. The rearrangement links TRBV5-5 to TRBJ2-2, with D possibly being TRBD2 (6 bases). The CDR3 length is 17 residues. Germline CDR1 is SGHKS and CDR2 is YYEKEE (reference sequence). Deletions cut 0 bases from V and 5 bases from J, with 17 bases between.

The chain joins TRBV24-1 to TRBJ2-5; the D gene is possibly TRBD2 (7 bases). From germline, CDR1 is KGHDR and CDR2 SFDVKD. V was clipped by 5 bases and J by 7 bases, with 10 bases between them. The CDR3 length is 12 residues. The CDR3 region is CATSAGEGTQYF. CDR3 nucleotide sequence: TGTGCCACCAGTGCAGGGGAGGGGACCCAGTACTTC.